Presented here are 21 T cell receptor beta chains from one specimen sequenced in a study of blood T cell repertoires in COVID-19. Produced via immunoSEQ multiplex PCR; TCRdb's table is partial and in-frame only. The sample contains 300,000 to 350,000 clones, around 87% of which appear only once. The sequencing sample was made of peripheral blood. These receptors were obtained from a woman aged 50 to 60 with COVID-19, enrolled during active disease.

This chain links TRBV20-1 with TRBJ2-1; the D gene is possibly TRBD2 (6 bases). CDR3 length: 11 residues. Trimming took 6 bases from V and 8 from J, leaving 11 bases between them. The germline gives CDR1 DFQATT, CDR2 SNEGSKA (reference sequence). The CDR3 loop reads CSAAPSDEQFF. CDR3 coding DNA: TGCAGTGCGGCCCCTAGCGATGAGCAGTTCTTC.

The chain joins TRBV30 to TRBJ2-1, with TRBD2 matching 9 bases. The length of the CDR3 is 13 residues. Germline-derived CDR1 and CDR2 are GTSNPN and SVGIG (reference sequence). V was clipped by 5 bases and J by 9 bases; unmatched bases: 8. The CDR3 sequence is CAWDIAGVSEQFF. In DNA, the CDR3 is TGTGCCTGGGACATAGCGGGAGTCAGTGAGCAGTTCTTC. Filled out from reference TRBV30 and TRBJ2-1, the complete variable domain reads SQTIHQWPATLVQPVGSPLSLECTVEGTSNPNLYWYRQAAGRGLQLLFYSVGIGQISSEVPQNLSASRPQDRQFILSSKKLLLSDSGFYLCAWDIAGVSEQFFGPGTRLTVL.

V gene TRBV19 combines with J gene TRBJ1-3; TRBD1 matches at 8 bases. CDR1 is LNHDA, CDR2 SQIVND, per germline (reference sequence). CDR3 length: 15 residues. After removal of 8 bases from V and 1 base from J, the junction contained 7 bases not matched to a gene. CDR3 residues: CASSPGQASGNTIYF. CDR3 DNA: TGTGCCAGTTCCCCGGGACAGGCTTCTGGAAACACCATATATTTT.

The rearrangement uses TRBV4-2 and TRBJ2-1, with TRBD2 matching over 14 bases. The V segment lost 1 base and the J segment 15 bases; nucleotides outside the gene matches: 14. This CDR3 is built from 17 residues. CDR1 and CDR2 from the germline V gene are LGHNA and YNFKEQ. The CDR3 coding sequence is TGTGCCAGCAGCCAAGCCAGTGTGACGGGACTAGCGGGAGATGCGTTCTTC. Translation: CASSQASVTGLAGDAFF.

The chain couples TRBV10-3 to TRBJ2-7; 12 nucleotides align to TRBD2. J lost 5 bases, V lost 8 bases, and 10 bases had no gene match. The germline V gene encodes CDR1 ENHRY and CDR2 SYGVKD. The CDR3 consists of 15 residues. CDR3 sequence: CAIGTSGLRDDEQYF. DNA of the CDR3: TGTGCCATCGGGACTAGCGGGCTCCGAGATGACGAGCAGTACTTC.

The chain is built from TRBV11-2 and TRBJ2-5; 7 nucleotides match TRBD1. J was trimmed by 4 bases and V by 5 bases; bases with no gene match: 10. This CDR3 has 15 amino acids. Germline V lookup: CDR1 SGHAT, CDR2 FQNNGV. CDR3 nucleotide sequence: TGTGCCAGCAGCACCCAAGGGACAGTCGGAGAGACCCAGTACTTC. Amino acids: CASSTQGTVGETQYF.

The rearrangement joins TRBV2 to TRBJ2-1; D gene ambiguous. The CDR3 runs 11 residues. Trimming removed 6 bases at V and 7 bases at J, with 7 bases between. Germline values: CDR1 SNHLY, CDR2 FYNNEI. The CDR3 loop reads CASSTLNEQFF. The CDR3 bases are TGTGCCAGCAGCACTTTGAATGAGCAGTTCTTC. The whole variable domain, filled in from reference TRBV2 and TRBJ2-1, reads EPEVTQTPSHQVTQMGQEVILRCVPISNHLYFYWYRQILGQKVEFLVSFYNNEISEKSEIFDDQFSVERPDGSNFTLKIRSTKLEDSAMYFCASSTLNEQFFGPGTRLTVL.

The chain couples TRBV11-3 to TRBJ2-3, with D perhaps TRBD1 (6 bases). Trimming removed 5 bases from V and 2 bases from J, with 14 bases in between. There are 15 residues in the CDR3. Germline V CDR1 and CDR2: SGHNT, YENEEA. The CDR3 bases are TGTGCCAGCAGCCTCTCGGACAGATACACAGATACGCAGTATTTT. Amino acids: CASSLSDRYTDTQYF.

J is TRBJ2-2 and V is TRBV30; maybe TRBD2 (6 bases). CDR1 and CDR2 from the germline V gene are GTSNPN and SVGIG (reference sequence). The CDR3 is 14 amino acids. V lost 3 bases to trimming and J lost 1 base, with 9 bases between them. The CDR3 reads CAWRRAGNTGELFF. The CDR3 nucleotides are TGTGCCTGGAGGCGAGCGGGGAACACCGGGGAGCTGTTTTTT.

The V call is TRBV2, the J call TRBJ1-6, with a tentative D call TRBD1 (5 bases). The CDR3 has 15 amino acids. Trimming took 7 bases from V and 3 from J, leaving 13 bases between them. Germline CDR1 SNHLY, CDR2 FYNNEI. CDR3 region: CASTPDRSYNSPLHF. The CDR3 DNA sequence: TGTGCCAGCACCCCCGACAGAAGCTATAATTCACCCCTCCACTTT.

This rearrangement joins TRBV6-5 to TRBJ2-2; 8 bases line up with TRBD1. Per the germline V gene, CDR1 is MNHEY and CDR2 is SVGAGI. This CDR3 has 14 amino acids. V lost 7 bases and J lost 1; bases outside the gene matches: 2. CDR3 sequence (DNA): TGTGCCAGCACCACAGGGGGGAACACCGGGGAGCTGTTTTTT. It translates to CASTTGGNTGELFF.

This chain links TRBV5-6 with TRBJ1-2; 8 positions match TRBD1. The CDR3 consists of 13 residues. Losses at the gene ends were 4 bases for V and 10 bases for J; bases not matched to a gene: 9. From germline, CDR1 is SGHDT and CDR2 YYEEEE. CDR3 DNA sequence: TGTGCCAGCAGCACCACAGGGGGGATCGACTACACCTTC. Residues: CASSTTGGIDYTF.

The gene calls are TRBV5-1 and TRBJ1-1; D possibly corresponds to TRBD1 (5 bases). V dropped 7 bases and J dropped 2 bases, with 9 bases sitting between them. CDR3 length equals 12 residues. CDR1 is SGHRS and CDR2 is YFSETQ in the germline V gene. The CDR3 loop reads CASFDRNTEAFF. Written as DNA, the CDR3 is TGCGCCAGCTTCGACAGAAACACTGAAGCTTTCTTT.

This clone came up once. V is TRBV5-6 and J is TRBJ2-7; D is unclear. V was pared by 0 bases and J by 1 base, with 8 bases between. CDR1 is SGHDT, CDR2 YYEEEE, per germline. This CDR3 region has 14 residues. CDR3 sequence reads: CASSLVPESYEQYF. The DNA for the CDR3 is TGTGCCAGCAGCTTGGTGCCGGAGTCCTACGAGCAGTACTTC.

V usage is TRBV27 and J usage is TRBJ1-5; 9 nucleotides align to TRBD1. CDR3 length equals 15 residues. V shed 2 bases and J 4 bases; nucleotides not matched to a gene: 3. CDR1 is MNHEY, CDR2 SMNVEV, per germline (reference sequence). CDR3 sequence: CASSLVQGANQPQHF. In nucleotides, the CDR3 is TGTGCCAGCAGTTTAGTACAGGGGGCGAATCAGCCCCAGCATTTT.

The rearrangement links TRBV6-5 to TRBJ2-3; D possibly corresponds to TRBD2 (6 bases). V lost 7 bases and J 1 base, leaving 9 bases between the germline ends. Germline assignment: CDR1 MNHEY and CDR2 SVGAGI. The CDR3 contains 13 residues. CDR3 loop: CASKASGTDTQYF. The DNA for the CDR3 is TGTGCCAGCAAGGCTAGCGGCACAGATACGCAGTATTTT.

The gene calls are TRBV6-2 or TRBV6-3 and TRBJ2-1, with TRBD2 matching over 15 bases. CDR3 length: 16 amino acids. The ends lost 4 bases at V and 4 bases at J; junction bases unmatched: 2. Germline values: CDR1 MNHEY, CDR2 SVGEGT. This CDR3 reads CASSSGTSGRYNEQFF. Written as DNA, the CDR3 is TGTGCCAGCAGTTCGGGGACTAGCGGGAGGTACAATGAGCAGTTCTTC.

This sequence joins TRBV24-1 and TRBJ2-1, with TRBD1 identical over 8 bases. CDR1 is KGHDR, CDR2 SFDVKD, per germline. The trim removed 9 bases at V and 2 bases at J, leaving 5 bases unmatched. The CDR3 runs 14 residues. The CDR3 protein is CATRGRGPYNEQFF. The CDR3 coding sequence is TGTGCCACCCGGGGCAGGGGGCCCTACAATGAGCAGTTCTTC.

The chain couples TRBV2 to TRBJ1-1; weak D call: TRBD1 (5 bases). The CDR3 contains 16 residues. Between the trimmed V and J ends, which lost 7 bases and 6 bases, there was a span of 24 bases. In germline, CDR1 is SNHLY, CDR2 FYNNEI. Written as DNA, the CDR3 is TGTGCCAGCATCGAGTTGGCAGGGTCTAATTTCGCTGAAGCTTTCTTT. It encodes CASIELAGSNFAEAFF. The entire variable domain, with the rest obtained from reference TRBV2 and TRBJ1-1, is as follows: EPEVTQTPSHQVTQMGQEVILRCVPISNHLYFYWYRQILGQKVEFLVSFYNNEISEKSEIFDDQFSVERPDGSNFTLKIRSTKLEDSAMYFCASIELAGSNFAEAFFGQGTRLTVV.

The chain employs TRBV24-1 and TRBJ1-1, with 8 bases fitting TRBD1. The trim removed 0 bases at V and 4 bases at J, leaving 15 bases unmatched. Germline CDR1 and CDR2: KGHDR and SFDVKD. The CDR3 has 19 amino acids. CDR3 nucleotide sequence: TGTGCCACCAGTGATTTGGTTTGGTCGGACAGGGATATGAGCACTGAAGCTTTCTTT. Translation gives CATSDLVWSDRDMSTEAFF.

This sequence joins TRBV25-1 and TRBJ2-5; 7 bases fit TRBD2. Germline trimming cut 10 bases from V and 5 bases from J; bases unmatched to any gene: 16. This CDR3 is built from 15 residues. Germline V lookup: CDR1 MGHDK, CDR2 SYGVNS. CDR3: CATRELAGLGETQYF. The CDR3 DNA follows: TGTGCCACCCGCGAATTAGCGGGTCTGGGGGAGACCCAGTACTTC.